One and the same sample provided the 10 T cell receptor beta chains below, sequenced in a study of shared clonotypes between healthy human individuals. Clones were read by immunoSEQ multiplex PCR, and TCRdb kept only the in-frame ones, dropping some. The sample shows about 2.4 million clones, approximately 93% of them seen only once. Sequencing was carried out using naive CD4+ T cells from PBMCs. Subset reported: CD45RA+ positively selected. The origin of the receptors is a young man in good health. Some clones in this sample may be carry-over from other donors' samples.

The chain links TRBV28 to TRBJ1-1; D call uncertain. V lost 2 bases to trimming and J lost 6 bases, with 16 bases between them. Germline values: CDR1 MDHEN, CDR2 SYDVKM. There are 15 residues in the CDR3. The CDR3 sequence is CASSLMLGLLSEAFF. The CDR3 coding sequence is TGTGCCAGCAGTTTAATGCTCGGTTTGCTCTCTGAAGCTTTCTTT.

V usage is TRBV19 and J usage is TRBJ1-5; D possibly corresponds to TRBD1 (6 bases). The V gene lost 8 bases and the J gene lost 10 bases, with 21 bases spanning the gap. CDR1 and CDR2 (germline): LNHDA, SQIVND (reference sequence). CDR3 size: 14 residues. CDR3 nucleotides: TGTGCCAGTTCTCGGGACACCTCAGGTTCTCCCCAGCATTTT. Protein product: CASSRDTSGSPQHF.

This clone has just one count. J is TRBJ2-7 and V is TRBV2; 11 bases are shared with TRBD1. The CDR3 has 13 amino acids. Germline lookup yields CDR1 SNHLY and CDR2 FYNNEI. The junction had 6 bases not matched to a gene; V was cut back by 10 bases and J by 4 bases. The CDR3 reads CATRTGGVYEQYF. Written as DNA, the CDR3 is TGTGCCACCCGGACAGGGGGCGTGTACGAGCAGTACTTC.

There are a few counts of this clone. V is TRBV18 and J is TRBJ1-1; 7 bases are a match to TRBD1. This CDR3 is 13 amino acids long. The V gene end was trimmed by 7 bases and the J gene end by 1 base; junction bases not matched to a gene: 3. The germline gives CDR1 KGHSH, CDR2 LQKENI. CDR3 in amino acids: CASYGTANTEAFF. The CDR3 nucleotides are TGTGCCAGCTACGGGACAGCGAACACTGAAGCTTTCTTT. Complete variable domain (other parts from reference TRBV18 and TRBJ1-1): NAGVMQNPRHLVRRRGQEARLRCSPMKGHSHVYWYRQLPEEGLKFMVYLQKENIIDESGMPKERFSAEFPKEGPSILRIQQVVRGDSAAYFCASYGTANTEAFFGQGTRLTVV.

The V call is TRBV28, the J call TRBJ2-5; 12 bases line up with TRBD2. CDR1 is MDHEN, CDR2 SYDVKM, per germline. There are 18 residues in the CDR3. V shed 2 bases and J 7 bases; nucleotides not matched to a gene: 14. CDR3 nucleotides: TGTGCCAGCAGTTTACACCCCTCTAGCGGGAGGGCCGAGGGGACCCAGTACTTC. Protein product: CASSLHPSSGRAEGTQYF.

This chain links TRBV4-2 with TRBJ2-3; 10 bases line up with TRBD2. Germline V gene lookup returns CDR1 LGHNA and CDR2 YNFKEQ. V gave up 1 base and J gave up 3 bases; unmatched junction bases: 4. This CDR3 comprises 16 residues. CDR3 sequence: CASSQGIAGGTDTQYF. The CDR3, as DNA: TGTGCCAGCAGCCAAGGTATAGCGGGGGGTACAGATACGCAGTATTTT.

V and J are TRBV20-1 and TRBJ2-3; D remains unclear. The V end was cut by 0 bases, the J end by 8 bases, with 6 bases between. Germline loops: CDR1 DFQATT, CDR2 SNEGSKA (reference sequence). The CDR3 is 11 amino acids. CDR3 DNA: TGCAGTGCTAGAGAGGTCGGTACGCAGTATTTT. It yields the protein CSAREVGTQYF.

The V gene is TRBV19, the J gene TRBJ1-1, with D possibly TRBD1 on 6 matching bases. Germline values: CDR1 LNHDA, CDR2 SQIVND (reference sequence). Trimming took 6 bases from V and 4 from J, leaving 18 bases between them. The CDR3 consists of 15 residues. For the CDR3, the DNA is TGTGCCAGTAGACAGCGGGGGGCGGCGGTCACTGAAGCTTTCTTT. Translation: CASRQRGAAVTEAFF.

Here the CDR3 DNA reads TGTGCCAGCTCACCACTTCTAACAGGACAAGAGACCCAGTACTTC. This translates into CASSPLLTGQETQYF. The genes are TRBV18 and TRBJ2-5; TRBD1 is a possible D gene (5 bases). The germline gives CDR1 KGHSH, CDR2 LQKENI. Trimming shortened V by 1 base and J by 2 bases, and 11 bases separated the two germline ends. CDR3 length: 15 amino acids.

The chain combines TRBV28 with TRBJ2-7; 12 bases are a match to TRBD1. This CDR3 spans 20 amino acids. The V gene end was trimmed by 1 base and the J gene end by 2 bases; junction bases not matched to a gene: 15. Germline values: CDR1 MDHEN, CDR2 SYDVKM. Here the CDR3 DNA reads TGTGCCAGCAGTTTATCTCCGGCGTTTTGGGGGGACAGGGGGCCCTACGAGCAGTACTTC. It encodes CASSLSPAFWGDRGPYEQYF.